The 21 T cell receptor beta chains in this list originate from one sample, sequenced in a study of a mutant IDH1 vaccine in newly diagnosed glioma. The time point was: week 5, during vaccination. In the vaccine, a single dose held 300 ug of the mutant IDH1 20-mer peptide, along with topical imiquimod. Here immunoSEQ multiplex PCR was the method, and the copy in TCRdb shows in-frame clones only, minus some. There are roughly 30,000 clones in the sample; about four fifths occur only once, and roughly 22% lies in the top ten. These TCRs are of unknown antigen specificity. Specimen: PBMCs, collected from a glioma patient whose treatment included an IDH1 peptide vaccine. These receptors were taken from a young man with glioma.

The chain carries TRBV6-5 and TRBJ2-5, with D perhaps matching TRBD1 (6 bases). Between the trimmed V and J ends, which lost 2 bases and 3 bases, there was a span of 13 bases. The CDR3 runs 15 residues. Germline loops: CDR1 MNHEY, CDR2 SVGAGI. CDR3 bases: TGTGCCAGCAGTTACGGTACGGCAGGGGAAGAGACCCAGTACTTC. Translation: CASSYGTAGEETQYF.

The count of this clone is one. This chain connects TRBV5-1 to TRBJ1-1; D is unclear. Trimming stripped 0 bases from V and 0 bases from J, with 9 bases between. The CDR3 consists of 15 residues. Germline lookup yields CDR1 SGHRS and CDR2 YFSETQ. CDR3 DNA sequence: TGCGCCAGCAGCTTGGCCGGGGAGATGAACACTGAAGCTTTCTTT. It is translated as CASSLAGEMNTEAFF.

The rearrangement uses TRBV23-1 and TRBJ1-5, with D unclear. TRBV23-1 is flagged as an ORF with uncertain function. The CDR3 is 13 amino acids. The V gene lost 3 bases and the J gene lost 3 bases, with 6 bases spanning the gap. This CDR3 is CASSHISNQPQHF. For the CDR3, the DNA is TGCGCCAGCAGTCACATCTCCAATCAGCCCCAGCATTTT.

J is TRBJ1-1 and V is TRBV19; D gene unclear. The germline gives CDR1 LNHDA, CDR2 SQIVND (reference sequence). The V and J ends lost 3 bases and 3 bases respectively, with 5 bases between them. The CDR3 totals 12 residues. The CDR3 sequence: CASSIRDTEAFF. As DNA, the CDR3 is TGTGCCAGTAGTATCCGGGACACTGAAGCTTTCTTT.

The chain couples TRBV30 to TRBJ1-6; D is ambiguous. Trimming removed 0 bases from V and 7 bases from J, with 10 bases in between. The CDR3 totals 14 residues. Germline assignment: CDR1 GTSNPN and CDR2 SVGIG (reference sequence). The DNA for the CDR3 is TGTGCCTGGAGTGTAGAGGCGGGGAATTCACCCCTCCACTTT. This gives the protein CAWSVEAGNSPLHF.

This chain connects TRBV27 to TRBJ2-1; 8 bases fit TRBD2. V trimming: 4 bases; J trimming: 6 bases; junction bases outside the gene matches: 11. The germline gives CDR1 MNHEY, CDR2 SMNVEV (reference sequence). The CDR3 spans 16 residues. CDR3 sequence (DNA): TGTGCCAGCAGTTCCCCTCGACTAGCGTTCGGCAATGAGCAGTTCTTC. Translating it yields CASSSPRLAFGNEQFF.

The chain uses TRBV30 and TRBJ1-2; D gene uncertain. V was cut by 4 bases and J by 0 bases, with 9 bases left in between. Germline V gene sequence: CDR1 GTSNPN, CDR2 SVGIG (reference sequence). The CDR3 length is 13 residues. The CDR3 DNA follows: TGTGCCTGGACAGCCGGTTCTAACTATGGCTACACCTTC. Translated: CAWTAGSNYGYTF.

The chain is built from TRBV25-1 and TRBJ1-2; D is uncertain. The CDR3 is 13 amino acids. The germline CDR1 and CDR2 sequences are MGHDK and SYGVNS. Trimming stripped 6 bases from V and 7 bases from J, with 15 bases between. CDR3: CASSVNSYSGYTF. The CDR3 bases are TGTGCCAGCAGCGTCAACAGCTATAGTGGCTACACCTTC.

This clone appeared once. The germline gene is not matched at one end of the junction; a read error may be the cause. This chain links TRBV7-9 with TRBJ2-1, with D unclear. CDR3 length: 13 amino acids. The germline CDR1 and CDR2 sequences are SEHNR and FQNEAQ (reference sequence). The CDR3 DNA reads TGTGCCAGCAGCTTAGCCGGTGGGGATGAGTCAATCTTC. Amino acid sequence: CASSLAGGDESIF.

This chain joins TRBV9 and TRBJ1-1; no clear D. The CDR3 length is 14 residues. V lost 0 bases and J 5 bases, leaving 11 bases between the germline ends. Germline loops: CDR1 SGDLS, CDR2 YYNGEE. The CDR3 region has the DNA TGTGCCAGCAGCGTAGCAGGCAGGAGTACTGAAGCTTTCTTT. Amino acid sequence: CASSVAGRSTEAFF.

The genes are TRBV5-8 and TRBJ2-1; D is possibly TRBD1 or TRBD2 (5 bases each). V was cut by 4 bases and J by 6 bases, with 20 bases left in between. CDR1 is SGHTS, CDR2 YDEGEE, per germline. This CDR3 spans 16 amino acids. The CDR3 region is CASSEGQGFSGNEQFF. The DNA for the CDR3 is TGTGCCAGCAGCGAGGGGCAGGGATTCAGCGGCAATGAGCAGTTCTTC.

CDR3 nucleotide sequence: TGCAGCGTTGCACAGGACCGGGACCGATTCTCCTACGAGCAGTACTTC. Its translation is CSVAQDRDRFSYEQYF. The chain carries TRBV29-1 and TRBJ2-7, with D perhaps given as TRBD1 or TRBD2 (5 bases each). Germline V CDR1 and CDR2: SQVTM, ANQGSEA. Deletions cut 4 bases from V and 0 bases from J, with 19 bases between. The CDR3 runs to 16 residues.

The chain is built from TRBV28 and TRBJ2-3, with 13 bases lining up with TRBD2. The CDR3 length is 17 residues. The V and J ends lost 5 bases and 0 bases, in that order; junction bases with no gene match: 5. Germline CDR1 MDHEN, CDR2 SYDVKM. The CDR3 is CASSIGTSGVSTDTQYF. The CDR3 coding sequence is TGTGCCAGCAGTATCGGGACTAGCGGGGTGAGCACAGATACGCAGTATTTT.

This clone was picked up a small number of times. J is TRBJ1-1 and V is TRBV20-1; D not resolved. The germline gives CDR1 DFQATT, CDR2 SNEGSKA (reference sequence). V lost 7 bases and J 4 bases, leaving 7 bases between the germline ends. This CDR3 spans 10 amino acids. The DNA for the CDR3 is TGCAGTGTTGACATCACTGAAGCTTTCTTT. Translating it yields CSVDITEAFF.

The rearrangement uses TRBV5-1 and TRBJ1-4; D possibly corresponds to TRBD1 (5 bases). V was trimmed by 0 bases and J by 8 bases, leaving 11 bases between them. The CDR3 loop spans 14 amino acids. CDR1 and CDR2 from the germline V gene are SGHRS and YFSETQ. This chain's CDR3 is CASSLAQGEEKLFF. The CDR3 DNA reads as TGCGCCAGCAGCTTGGCGCAGGGCGAGGAAAAACTGTTTTTT.

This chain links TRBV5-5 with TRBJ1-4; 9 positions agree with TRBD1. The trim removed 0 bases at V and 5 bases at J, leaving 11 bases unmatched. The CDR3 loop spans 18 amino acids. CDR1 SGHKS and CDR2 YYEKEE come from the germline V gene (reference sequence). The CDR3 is CASSLVAGNRGRNEKLFF. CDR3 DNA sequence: TGTGCCAGCAGCTTGGTTGCCGGGAACAGGGGGCGGAATGAAAAACTGTTTTTT.

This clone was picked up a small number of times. CDR3 DNA sequence: TGTGCCAGCAGTGTGGGACTTCTACAAGAGACCCAGTACTTC. Translated: CASSVGLLQETQYF. The chain couples TRBV6-1 to TRBJ2-5, with TRBD2 as a possible D gene (6 bases). Between the trimmed V and J ends, which lost 4 bases and 2 bases, there was a span of 11 bases. The CDR3 loop spans 14 amino acids. From germline, CDR1 is MNHNS and CDR2 SASEGT.

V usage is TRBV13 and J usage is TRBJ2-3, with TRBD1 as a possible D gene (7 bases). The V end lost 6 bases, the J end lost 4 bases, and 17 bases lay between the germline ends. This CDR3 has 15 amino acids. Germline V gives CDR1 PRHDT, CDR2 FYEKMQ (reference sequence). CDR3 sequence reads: CASSQGGDRPDTQYF. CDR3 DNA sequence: TGTGCCAGCAGTCAGGGGGGCGATAGGCCAGATACGCAGTATTTT.

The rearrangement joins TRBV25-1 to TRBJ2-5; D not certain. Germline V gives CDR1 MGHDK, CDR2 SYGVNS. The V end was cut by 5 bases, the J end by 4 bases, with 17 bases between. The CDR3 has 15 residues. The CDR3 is CASSLRSMAGETQYF. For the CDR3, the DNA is TGTGCCAGCAGTCTCAGGTCTATGGCAGGAGAGACCCAGTACTTC.

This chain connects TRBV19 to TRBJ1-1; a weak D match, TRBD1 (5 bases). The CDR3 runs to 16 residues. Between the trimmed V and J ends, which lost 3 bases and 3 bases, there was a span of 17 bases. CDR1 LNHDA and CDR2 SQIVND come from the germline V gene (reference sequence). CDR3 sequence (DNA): TGTGCCAGTAGTATGCAGGGTGTGTTTTCGGACACTGAAGCTTTCTTT. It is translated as CASSMQGVFSDTEAFF.

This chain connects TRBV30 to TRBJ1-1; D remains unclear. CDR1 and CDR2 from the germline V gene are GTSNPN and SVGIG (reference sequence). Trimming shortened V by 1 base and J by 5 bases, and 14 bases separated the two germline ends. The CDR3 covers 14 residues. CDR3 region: CAWSGALGGTEAFF. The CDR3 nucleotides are TGTGCCTGGAGTGGAGCTTTAGGTGGGACTGAAGCTTTCTTT.